The text below deals with one T cell receptor (beta chain). Antigen: not known. Repertoires were generated with immunoSEQ multiplex PCR, while TCRdb's copy carries only in-frame clones and drops some. The data contain 130,000 to 150,000 clones, 85% to 95% of them singletons. This record comes from a study of T cell responses to AZD1222 COVID-19 vaccine. Study-wide results and limits: Increased Spike-specific TCR breadth and depth were observed after two AZD1222 doses. White British ancestry dominated among donors, who included more females, and clonal diversity was possibly underestimated. Only six individuals given AZD1222 were seropositive at baseline.

Germline lookup yields CDR1 SEHNR and CDR2 FQNEAQ (reference sequence). The CDR3 consists of 13 residues. Between the trimmed V and J ends, which lost 6 bases and 6 bases, there was a span of 11 bases. The V gene is TRBV7-9, the J gene TRBJ1-4; no definite D call. The source material was peripheral blood, sampled on day 0 of AZD1222 vaccination. This TCR was sampled from an adult in good health. CDR3 sequence reads: CASSLGRDEKLFF. Here the CDR3 DNA reads TGTGCCAGCAGTTTGGGGAGGGATGAAAAACTGTTTTTT. The whole variable domain, remainder taken from reference TRBV7-9 and TRBJ1-4, is DTGVSQNPRHKITKRGQNVTFRCDPISEHNRLYWYRQTLGQGPEFLTYFQNEAQLEKSRLLSDRFSAERPKGSFSTLEIQRTEQGDSAMYLCASSLGRDEKLFFGSGTQLSVL.